This T cell receptor (beta chain) was recorded in a study of T cells in localized non-small cell lung cancer. Sequenced by immunoSEQ multiplex PCR; TCRdb stores in-frame clones only, minus some. The sample has more than 50,000 clones, over 80% seen once. The sample in question was peripheral blood, obtained before any cancer treatment. The sequence was collected from a female donor of 60 years or more with stage II squamous cell lung carcinoma.

The CDR3 spells CASSDWAANTEAFF. CDR3 DNA: TGTGCCAGCAGTGATTGGGCAGCCAACACTGAAGCTTTCTTT. This chain uses TRBV2 with TRBJ1-1; D is unresolved. Between the trimmed V and J ends, which lost 3 bases and 2 bases, there was a span of 10 bases. This CDR3 is 14 amino acids long. Germline V gives CDR1 SNHLY, CDR2 FYNNEI.